These 9 T cell receptor beta chains share one sample of origin, sequenced in a study of graft-versus-host responses after intestinal transplantation. Profiling relied on immunoSEQ multiplex PCR, and the TCRdb table lists in-frame clones only, not all of them. In the table there are about 97,000 clones, around 90% of which are singletons. The sample consisted of PBMCs, taken just under 460 days after intestinal transplant. The receptors were gathered from a human patient who received an intestinal transplant, so some T cells may come from the graft donor.

This chain connects TRBV11-2 to TRBJ2-2; D not certain. CDR1 SGHAT and CDR2 FQNNGV come from the germline V gene. Trimming removed 10 bases from V and 5 bases from J, with 14 bases in between. This CDR3 has 13 residues. DNA of the CDR3: TGTGCCACCTCCCCAACGGGTACCGGGGAGCTGTTTTTT. Its protein is CATSPTGTGELFF.

This rearrangement joins TRBV12-5 to TRBJ2-7, with D perhaps assigned TRBD1 or TRBD2 (5 bases each). Germline V gene sequence: CDR1 LGHNT, CDR2 FRNRAP. With 3 bases removed from V and 2 bases from J, the gap between germline ends came to 14 bases. CDR3 length: 15 amino acids. CDR3 protein: CASGFLGEKPYEQYF. As DNA, the CDR3 is TGTGCTAGTGGTTTCTTGGGGGAAAAGCCCTACGAGCAGTACTTC.

The chain is built from TRBV27 and TRBJ1-1; D perhaps matches TRBD1 (6 bases). From germline, CDR1 is MNHEY and CDR2 SMNVEV (reference sequence). V was shortened by 3 bases and J by 1 base, with 6 bases between the two germline ends. There are 13 residues in the CDR3. The CDR3 DNA reads as TGTGCCAGCAGTTTGGGACAGAACACTGAAGCTTTCTTT. Amino acids: CASSLGQNTEAFF.

This chain links TRBV18 with TRBJ1-2; 7 bases match TRBD1. Germline CDR1 reads KGHSH; CDR2 reads LQKENI. The CDR3 length is 17 residues. J lost 1 base, V lost 0 bases, and 8 bases had no gene match. For the CDR3, the DNA is TGTGCCAGCTCACCACCGATGGCAGGGGGGATTAACTATGGCTACACCTTC. It specifies CASSPPMAGGINYGYTF.

V and J are TRBV13 and TRBJ1-3; D is perhaps TRBD1 (6 bases). With 0 bases removed from V and 0 bases from J, the gap between germline ends came to 15 bases. Germline V CDR1 and CDR2: PRHDT, FYEKMQ (reference sequence). CDR3 size: 18 residues. CDR3 DNA sequence: TGTGCCAGCAGCTTAGGGAACAGGGTTGGGACCTCTGGAAACACCATATATTTT. Amino acid sequence: CASSLGNRVGTSGNTIYF.

The V call is TRBV6-6, the J call TRBJ1-4; 7 bases fit TRBD1. The V segment lost 7 bases and the J segment 0 bases; nucleotides outside the gene matches: 5. The CDR3 has 15 amino acids. Germline-derived CDR1 and CDR2 are MNHNY and SVGAGI (reference sequence). CDR3 residues: CASNLDRSTNEKLFF. The CDR3 coding sequence is TGTGCCAGCAATCTGGACAGGTCAACTAATGAAAAACTGTTTTTT.

V usage is TRBV5-4 and J usage is TRBJ2-3, with D possibly TRBD2 on 5 matching bases. The length of the CDR3 is 14 residues. The germline V and J ends were trimmed by 0 bases and 3 bases, with 8 bases remaining between them. Germline V gene sequence: CDR1 SGHNT, CDR2 YYREEE (reference sequence). In nucleotides, the CDR3 is TGTGCCAGCAGCTTGGGAGGAGGTACAGATACGCAGTATTTT. Translation gives CASSLGGGTDTQYF. Filled out from reference TRBV5-4 and TRBJ2-3, the complete variable domain reads ETGVTQSPTHLIKTRGQQVTLRCSSQSGHNTVSWYQQALGQGPQFIFQYYREEENGRGNFPPRFSGLQFPNYSSELNVNALELDDSALYLCASSLGGGTDTQYFGPGTRLTVL.

This sequence joins TRBV15 and TRBJ2-2; 8 bases line up with TRBD2. The germline CDR1 and CDR2 sequences are LNHNV and YYDKDF (reference sequence). CDR3 length equals 17 residues. With 0 bases clipped from V and 1 base from J, the junction kept 4 bases outside the gene matches. CDR3 in amino acids: CATSRDRTSLNTGELFF. CDR3 DNA sequence: TGTGCCACCAGCAGAGATCGGACTAGCTTGAACACCGGGGAGCTGTTTTTT.

This clone has just a few counts. The V and J genes are TRBV25-1 and TRBJ2-1; D call uncertain. The CDR3 spans 15 residues. CDR1 is MGHDK, CDR2 SYGVNS, per germline. V was pared by 2 bases and J by 5 bases, with 13 bases between. This CDR3 is CASSEGSRPHNEQFF. CDR3 nucleotides: TGTGCCAGCAGTGAAGGATCTAGGCCGCACAATGAGCAGTTCTTC.